This paragraph covers one T cell receptor (beta chain) sequence. A read error may be the cause here, since a much bigger clone is one base away. Fresh peripheral blood, under 11 ml, yielded the PBMCs. This CDR3 is built from 13 residues. Germline V CDR1 and CDR2: GTSNPN, SVGIG (reference sequence). Regions amplified from RNA transcripts were the TCR beta CDR3 regions. In the first-round RT-PCR of the TCR CDR3, the HTBI primer set was used. TCRdb re-analysed the multiplex PCR reads in MiXCR, keeping a single row per CDR3 protein. The repertoire holds fewer than 750,000 distinct CDR3 sequences, with more than 14% as singletons. These data belong to a study of T cells in Graves' hyperthyroidism and ophthalmopathy.

The genes are TRBV30 and TRBJ1-6; D is unclear. The sequence came from a woman aged 50 to 60 with Graves' ophthalmopathy. Sequenced sample: blood. This CDR3 is CAWSVGGARALRF. The CDR3 nucleotides read TGTGCCTGGAGTGTGGGCGGAGCCCGGGCCCTCCGCTTT.